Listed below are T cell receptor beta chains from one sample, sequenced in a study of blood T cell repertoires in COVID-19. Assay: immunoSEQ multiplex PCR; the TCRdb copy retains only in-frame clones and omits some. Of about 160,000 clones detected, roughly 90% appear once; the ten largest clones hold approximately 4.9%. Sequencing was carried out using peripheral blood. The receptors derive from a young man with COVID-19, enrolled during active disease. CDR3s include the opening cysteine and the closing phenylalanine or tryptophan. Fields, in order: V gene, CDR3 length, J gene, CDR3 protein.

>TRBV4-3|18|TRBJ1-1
CASSQLLTGAGMNTEAFF
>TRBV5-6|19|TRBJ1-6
CASSLERLNYTSYNSPLHF
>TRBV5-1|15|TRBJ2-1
CASSPPGLVEDEQFF
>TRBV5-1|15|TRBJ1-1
CASSLAQMKNTEAFF
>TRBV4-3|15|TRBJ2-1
CASSQDRGNFNEQFF
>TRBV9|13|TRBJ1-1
CASSIGGGTEAFF
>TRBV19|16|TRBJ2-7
CASSRTDTAGSYEQYF
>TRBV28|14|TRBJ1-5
CASSLLPTYQPQHF
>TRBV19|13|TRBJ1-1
CASSIGVWTEAFF
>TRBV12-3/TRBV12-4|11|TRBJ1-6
CASSFSGNLHF
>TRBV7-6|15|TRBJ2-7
CASSPGTGASYEQYF
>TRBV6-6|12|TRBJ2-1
CASSPHYNEQFF
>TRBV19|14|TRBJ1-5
CASSITGGPQPQHF
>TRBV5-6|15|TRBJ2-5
CASSQGQGAQETQYF
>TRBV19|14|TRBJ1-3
CASSIGHSGNTIYF
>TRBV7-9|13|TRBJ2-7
CASSLPTRVEQYF
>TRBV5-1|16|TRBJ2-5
CASSLAGGQVGETQYF
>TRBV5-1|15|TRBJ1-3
CASSLAVSSGNTIYF
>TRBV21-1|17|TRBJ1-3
CASSKEVRRSSGNTIYF
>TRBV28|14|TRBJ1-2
CASRSTAAGYGYTF
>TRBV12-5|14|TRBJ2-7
CASGPRGASYEQYF
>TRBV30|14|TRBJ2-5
CAWSVLGYLQTQYF
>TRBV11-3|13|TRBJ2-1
CASSLRLAGPQFF
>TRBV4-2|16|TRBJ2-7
CASSQDLASGGYEQYF
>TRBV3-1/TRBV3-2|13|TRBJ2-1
CASSPDSNNEQFF
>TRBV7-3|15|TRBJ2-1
CASSPTLAGSYEQFF
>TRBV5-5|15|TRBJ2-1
CASSRTSGIINEQFF
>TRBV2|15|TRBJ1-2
CASSDSSYTNYGYTF
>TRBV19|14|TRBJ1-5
CASHQRGGNQPQHF
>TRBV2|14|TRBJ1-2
CASTSDRGRRGYTF
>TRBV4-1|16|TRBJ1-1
CASSQEVTGGAGEAFF
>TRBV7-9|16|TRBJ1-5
CASSGGQTNSNQPQHF
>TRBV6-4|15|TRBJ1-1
CASRLTGLTGTEAFF
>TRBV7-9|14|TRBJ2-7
CASSSTGQTYEQYF
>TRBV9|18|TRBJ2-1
CASSVEIGTSGSNNEQFF
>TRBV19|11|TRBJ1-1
CATLTLTEAFF
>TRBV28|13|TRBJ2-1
CASSFMGTSGQFF
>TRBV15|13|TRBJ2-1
CATSSGGLNEQFF
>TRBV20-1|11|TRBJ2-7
CSARSVYEQYF
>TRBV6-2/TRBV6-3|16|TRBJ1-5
CASSYRRQASNQPQHF